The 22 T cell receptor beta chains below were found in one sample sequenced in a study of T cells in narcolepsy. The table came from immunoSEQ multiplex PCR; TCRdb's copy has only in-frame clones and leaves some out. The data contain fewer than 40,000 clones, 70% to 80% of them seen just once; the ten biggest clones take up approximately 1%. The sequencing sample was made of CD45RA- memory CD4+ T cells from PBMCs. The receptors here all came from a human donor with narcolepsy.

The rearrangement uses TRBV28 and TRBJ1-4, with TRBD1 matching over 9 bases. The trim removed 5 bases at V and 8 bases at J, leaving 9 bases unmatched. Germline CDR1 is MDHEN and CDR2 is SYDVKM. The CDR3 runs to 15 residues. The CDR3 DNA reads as TGTGCCAGCAGTCCCGGCGGACAGGGGAACGAAAAACTGTTTTTT. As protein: CASSPGGQGNEKLFF.

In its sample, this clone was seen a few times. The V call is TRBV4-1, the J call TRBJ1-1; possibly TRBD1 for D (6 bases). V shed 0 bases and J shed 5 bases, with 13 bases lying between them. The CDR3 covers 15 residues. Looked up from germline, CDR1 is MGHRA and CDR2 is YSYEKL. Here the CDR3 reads CASSQDRRGATEAFF. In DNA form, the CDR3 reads TGCGCCAGCAGCCAAGATCGGCGGGGGGCAACTGAAGCTTTCTTT.

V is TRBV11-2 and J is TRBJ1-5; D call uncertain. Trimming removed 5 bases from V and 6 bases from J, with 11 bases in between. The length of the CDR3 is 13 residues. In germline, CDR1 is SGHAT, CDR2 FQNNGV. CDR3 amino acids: CASSPDGVQPQHF. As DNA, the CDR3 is TGTGCCAGCAGCCCAGACGGCGTTCAGCCCCAGCATTTT.

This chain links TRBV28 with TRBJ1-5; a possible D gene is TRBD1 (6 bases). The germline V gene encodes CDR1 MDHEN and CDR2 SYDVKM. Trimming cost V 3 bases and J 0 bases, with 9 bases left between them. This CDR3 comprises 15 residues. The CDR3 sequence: CASSFDRSSNQPQHF. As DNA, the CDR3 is TGTGCCAGCAGTTTTGACAGGTCTAGCAATCAGCCCCAGCATTTT.

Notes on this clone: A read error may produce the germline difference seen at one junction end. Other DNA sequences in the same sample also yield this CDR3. CDR3 amino acids: CASRRGTSGSKNIQYF. The CDR3 nucleotides are TGCGCCAGCAGGCGCGGGACTAGCGGGAGCAAAAACATTCAGTACTTC. V gene TRBV2 combines with J gene TRBJ2-4; TRBD2 matches at 14 bases. This CDR3 contains 16 residues. Germline V lookup: CDR1 SNHLY, CDR2 FYNNEI.

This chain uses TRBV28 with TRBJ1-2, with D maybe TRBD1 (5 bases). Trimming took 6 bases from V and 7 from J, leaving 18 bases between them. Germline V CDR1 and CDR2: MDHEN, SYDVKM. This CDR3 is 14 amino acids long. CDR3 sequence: CASRPASGRGGYTF. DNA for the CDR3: TGTGCCAGCAGGCCTGCCTCAGGGAGAGGTGGCTACACCTTC.

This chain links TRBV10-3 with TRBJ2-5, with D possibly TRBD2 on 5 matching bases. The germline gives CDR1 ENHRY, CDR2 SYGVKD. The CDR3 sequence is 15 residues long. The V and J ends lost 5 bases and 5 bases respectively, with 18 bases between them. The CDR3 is CAISKDFGVGETQYF. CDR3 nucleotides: TGTGCCATCAGTAAGGATTTCGGGGTGGGGGAGACCCAGTACTTC.

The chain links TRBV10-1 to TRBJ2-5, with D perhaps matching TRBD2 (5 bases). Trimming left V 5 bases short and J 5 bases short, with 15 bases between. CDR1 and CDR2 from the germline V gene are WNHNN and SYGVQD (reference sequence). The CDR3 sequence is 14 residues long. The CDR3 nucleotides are TGCGCCAGCAGTAGGTCGCCCGGGGAGGAGACCCAGTACTTC. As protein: CASSRSPGEETQYF.

The CDR3 DNA is TGTGCCAGCGGACTAGCGGGAGGCGCGAACACCGGGGAGCTGTTTTTT. It translates to CASGLAGGANTGELFF. The chain uses TRBV28 and TRBJ2-2; 14 bases match TRBD2. CDR3 length: 16 amino acids. Losses at the gene ends were 8 bases for V and 0 bases for J; bases not matched to a gene: 2. Germline values: CDR1 MDHEN, CDR2 SYDVKM.

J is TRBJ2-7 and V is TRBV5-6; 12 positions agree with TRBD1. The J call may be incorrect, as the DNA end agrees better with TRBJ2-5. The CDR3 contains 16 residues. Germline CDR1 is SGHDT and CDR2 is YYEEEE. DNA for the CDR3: TGTGCCAGCAGCACTCAGGGACAGGGGGCACGGGAGACCCAGTACTTC. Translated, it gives CASSTQGQGARETQYF.

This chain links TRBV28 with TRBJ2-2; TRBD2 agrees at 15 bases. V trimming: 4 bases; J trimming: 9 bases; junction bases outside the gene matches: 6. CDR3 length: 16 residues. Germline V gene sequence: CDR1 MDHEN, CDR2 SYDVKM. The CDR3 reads CASSSSGTSGRWELFF. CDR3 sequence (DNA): TGTGCCAGCAGTTCATCCGGGACTAGCGGGAGGTGGGAGCTGTTTTTT.

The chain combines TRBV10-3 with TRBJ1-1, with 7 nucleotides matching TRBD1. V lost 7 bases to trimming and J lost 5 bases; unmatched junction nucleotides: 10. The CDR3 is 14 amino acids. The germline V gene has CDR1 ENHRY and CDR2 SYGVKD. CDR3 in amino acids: CAITETGRETEAFF. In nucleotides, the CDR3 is TGTGCCATCACCGAGACAGGGCGGGAAACTGAAGCTTTCTTT.

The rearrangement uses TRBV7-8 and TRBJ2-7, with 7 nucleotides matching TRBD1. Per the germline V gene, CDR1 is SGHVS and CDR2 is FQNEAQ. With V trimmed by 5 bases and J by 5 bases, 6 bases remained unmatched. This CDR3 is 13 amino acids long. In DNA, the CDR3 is TGTGCCAGCAGCATCGGGACAGCTAACGAGCAGTACTTC. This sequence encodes CASSIGTANEQYF. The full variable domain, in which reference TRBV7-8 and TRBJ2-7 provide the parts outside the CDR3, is GAGVSQSPRYKVAKRGQDVALRCDPISGHVSLFWYQQALGQGPEFLTYFQNEAQLDKSGLPSDRFFAERPEGSVSTLKIQRTQQEDSAVYLCASSIGTANEQYFGPGTRLTVT.

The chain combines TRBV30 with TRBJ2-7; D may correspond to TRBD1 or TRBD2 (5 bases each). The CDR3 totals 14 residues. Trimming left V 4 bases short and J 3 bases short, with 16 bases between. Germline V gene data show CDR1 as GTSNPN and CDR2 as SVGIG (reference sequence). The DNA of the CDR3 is TGTGCCTGGACGTCTGGGGGACGCAGCTACGAGCAGTACTTC. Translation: CAWTSGGRSYEQYF.

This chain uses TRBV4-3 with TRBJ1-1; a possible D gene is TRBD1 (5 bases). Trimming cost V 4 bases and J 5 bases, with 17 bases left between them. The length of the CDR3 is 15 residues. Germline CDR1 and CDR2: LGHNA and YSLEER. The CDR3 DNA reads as TGCGCCAGCAGCCTAAGCGAGGAGGGGTGGACTGAAGCTTTCTTT. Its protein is CASSLSEEGWTEAFF.

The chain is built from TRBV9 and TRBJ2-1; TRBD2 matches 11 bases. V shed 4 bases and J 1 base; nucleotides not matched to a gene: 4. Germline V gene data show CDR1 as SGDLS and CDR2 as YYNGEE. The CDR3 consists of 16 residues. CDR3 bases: TGTGCCAGCAGCAGAATAGCGGGAGGGTCCTACAATGAGCAGTTCTTC. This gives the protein CASSRIAGGSYNEQFF. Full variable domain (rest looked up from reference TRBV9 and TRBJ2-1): DSGVTQTPKHLITATGQRVTLRCSPRSGDLSVYWYQQSLDQGLQFLIQYYNGEERAKGNILERFSAQQFPDLHSELNLSSLELGDSALYFCASSRIAGGSYNEQFFGPGTRLTVL.

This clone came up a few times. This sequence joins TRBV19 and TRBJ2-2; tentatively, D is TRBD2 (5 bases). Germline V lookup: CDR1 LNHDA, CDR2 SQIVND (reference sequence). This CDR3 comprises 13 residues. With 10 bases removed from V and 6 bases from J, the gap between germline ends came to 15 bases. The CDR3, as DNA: TGTGCCACCCAGCGGAGCAAGGCCGGGGAGCTGTTTTTT. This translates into CATQRSKAGELFF.

CDR3 in amino acids: CASSFTWVNQPQHF. For the CDR3, the DNA is TGTGCCAGCAGCTTTACTTGGGTCAATCAGCCCCAGCATTTT. The chain is built from TRBV7-2 and TRBJ1-5; D is unclear. There are 14 residues in the CDR3. The V end lost 3 bases, the J end lost 3 bases, and 9 bases lay between the germline ends. Germline V CDR1 and CDR2: SGHTA, FQGNSA.

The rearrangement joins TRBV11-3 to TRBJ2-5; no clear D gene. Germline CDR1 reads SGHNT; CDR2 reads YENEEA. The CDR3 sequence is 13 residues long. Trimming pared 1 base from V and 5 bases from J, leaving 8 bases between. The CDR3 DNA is TGTGCCAGCAGCTTAGTTCGATACGAGACCCAGTACTTC. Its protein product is CASSLVRYETQYF. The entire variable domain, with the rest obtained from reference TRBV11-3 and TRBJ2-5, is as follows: EAGVVQSPRYKIIEKKQPVAFWCNPISGHNTLYWYLQNLGQGPELLIRYENEEAVDDSQLPKDRFSAERLKGVDSTLKIQPAELGDSAVYLCASSLVRYETQYFGPGTRLLVL.

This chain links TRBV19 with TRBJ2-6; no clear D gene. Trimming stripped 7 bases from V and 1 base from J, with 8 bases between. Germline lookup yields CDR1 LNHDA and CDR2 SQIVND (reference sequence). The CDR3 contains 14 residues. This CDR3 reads CASTVGSGANVLTF. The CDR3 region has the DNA TGTGCCAGTACGGTAGGGTCTGGGGCCAACGTCCTGACTTTC. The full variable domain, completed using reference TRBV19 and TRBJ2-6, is DGGITQSPKYLFRKEGQNVTLSCEQNLNHDAMYWYRQDPGQGLRLIYYSQIVNDFQKGDIAEGYSVSREKKESFPLTVTSAQKNPTAFYLCASTVGSGANVLTFGAGSRLTVL.

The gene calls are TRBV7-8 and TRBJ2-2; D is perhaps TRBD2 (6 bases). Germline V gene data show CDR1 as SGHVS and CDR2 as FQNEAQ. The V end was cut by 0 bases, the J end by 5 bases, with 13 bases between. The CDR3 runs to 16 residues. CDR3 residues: CASSLAGGFGTGELFF. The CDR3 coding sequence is TGTGCCAGCAGCTTAGCGGGAGGATTCGGAACCGGGGAGCTGTTTTTT.

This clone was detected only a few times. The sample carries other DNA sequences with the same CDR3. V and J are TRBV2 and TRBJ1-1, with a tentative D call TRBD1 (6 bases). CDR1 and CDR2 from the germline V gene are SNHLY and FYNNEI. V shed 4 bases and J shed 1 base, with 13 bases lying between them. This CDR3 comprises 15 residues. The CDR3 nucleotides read TGTGCCAGCAGTGTACCGGGACATAAGAACACTGAAGCTTTCTTT. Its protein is CASSVPGHKNTEAFF.